A single sample is the source of the 21 T cell receptor beta chains below, sequenced in a study of T cell changes during pregnancy in multiple sclerosis (dated by TCRdb to the late 2010s). Library preparation used the immunoSEQ multiplex PCR assay. As stored in TCRdb, this immuneACCESS dataset retains in-frame rearrangements with V and J assigned. A fraction of the clones does not appear; measured against another copy, unresolved V genes explain less than half of the discrepancy, and the remainder lacks a known reason. The sample data list some 79,000 clones, and 80% to 95% of these were observed just once. Around 0.45% of the sample goes to the ten largest clones. The material was CD4+ T cells from peripheral blood mononuclear cells, obtained in the second trimester of pregnancy. The source is a female donor with multiple sclerosis, enrolled in a pregnancy study.

The V call is TRBV30, the J call TRBJ2-7; 7 nucleotides match TRBD2. V was pared by 8 bases and J by 1 base, with 8 bases of the junction left unmatched. The CDR3 sequence is 13 residues long. Germline CDR1 and CDR2: GTSNPN and SVGIG (reference sequence). In DNA form, the CDR3 reads TGTGCCGTCGGGCAGCGGGGTTCCTACGAGCAGTACTTC. It yields the protein CAVGQRGSYEQYF.

This chain uses TRBV19 with TRBJ1-2, with unresolved D. Germline-derived CDR1 and CDR2 are LNHDA and SQIVND (reference sequence). CDR3 length equals 12 residues. V gave up 3 bases and J gave up 5 bases, with 7 bases separating them. CDR3 DNA: TGTGCCAGTAGTATCGCGGGGTATGGCTACACCTTC. As protein: CASSIAGYGYTF.

The CDR3 DNA is TGTGCCAGCGGGTCTAGCGGGAGGGCTACAGATACGCAGTATTTT. Protein sequence: CASGSSGRATDTQYF. The chain has TRBV28 and TRBJ2-3; 12 positions match TRBD2. This CDR3 has 15 residues. The V and J ends lost 8 bases and 3 bases, in that order; junction bases with no gene match: 6. The germline gives CDR1 MDHEN, CDR2 SYDVKM.

In this sample, this clone turned up a few times. The rearrangement uses TRBV2 and TRBJ1-6; a weak D match, TRBD1 (6 bases). The germline V gene encodes CDR1 SNHLY and CDR2 FYNNEI. Trimming removed 1 base at V and 13 bases at J, with 17 bases between. This CDR3 has 15 residues. CDR3 in amino acids: CASSEVTGALMPLHF. The CDR3 nucleotides are TGTGCCAGCAGTGAAGTGACAGGCGCCTTAATGCCCCTCCACTTT.

The V and J genes are TRBV7-9 and TRBJ2-3, with 9 nucleotides matching TRBD1. CDR3 length: 17 residues. The V gene end was trimmed by 5 bases and the J gene end by 3 bases; junction bases not matched to a gene: 12. Germline CDR1 is SEHNR and CDR2 is FQNEAQ (reference sequence). The CDR3 region is CASSAPRGTGKTDTQYF. The CDR3 region has the DNA TGTGCCAGCAGCGCTCCTCGCGGGACAGGGAAAACAGATACGCAGTATTTT. Full variable domain (remainder filled in from reference TRBV7-9 and TRBJ2-3): DTGVSQNPRHKITKRGQNVTFRCDPISEHNRLYWYRQTLGQGPEFLTYFQNEAQLEKSRLLSDRFSAERPKGSFSTLEIQRTEQGDSAMYLCASSAPRGTGKTDTQYFGPGTRLTVL.

The chain is built from TRBV7-2 and TRBJ1-5; possibly TRBD1 for D (5 bases). CDR1 is SGHTA and CDR2 is FQGNSA in the germline V gene. Trimming left V 2 bases short and J 5 bases short, with 10 bases between. This CDR3 comprises 14 residues. The CDR3 DNA is TGTGCCAGCAGCTTATGGGGCGGTGATCAGCCCCAGCATTTT. This sequence encodes CASSLWGGDQPQHF.

This chain links TRBV7-2 with TRBJ1-2; 10 bases match TRBD1. The V gene end was trimmed by 2 bases and the J gene end by 5 bases; junction bases not matched to a gene: 8. The germline V gene has CDR1 SGHTA and CDR2 FQGNSA. CDR3 length: 16 amino acids. The CDR3 loop is CASSLRTGGINYGYTF. The DNA for the CDR3 is TGTGCCAGCAGCTTAAGGACAGGGGGAATAAATTATGGCTACACCTTC.

The chain carries TRBV9 and TRBJ1-3; D is perhaps TRBD1 (5 bases). The CDR3 contains 15 residues. Germline assignment: CDR1 SGDLS and CDR2 YYNGEE. Trimming took 3 bases from V and 9 from J, leaving 19 bases between them. CDR3 protein: CASSARDFIASTIYF. CDR3 DNA sequence: TGTGCCAGCAGCGCCCGGGACTTCATTGCGTCCACCATATATTTT. Full variable domain (missing parts from reference TRBV9 and TRBJ1-3): DSGVTQTPKHLITATGQRVTLRCSPRSGDLSVYWYQQSLDQGLQFLIQYYNGEERAKGNILERFSAQQFPDLHSELNLSSLELGDSALYFCASSARDFIASTIYFGEGSWLTVV.

This chain uses TRBV5-1 with TRBJ2-1, with TRBD1 matching over 8 bases. This CDR3 has 16 amino acids. Unmatched junction bases numbered 14, after V lost 4 bases and J lost 8 bases. Looked up from germline, CDR1 is SGHRS and CDR2 is YFSETQ. The CDR3, as DNA: TGCGCCAGCAGCAGGTCCGGGACAGGAAGTCAGGATGAGCAGTTCTTC. The encoded protein is CASSRSGTGSQDEQFF.

The chain couples TRBV5-8 to TRBJ1-1; D gene uncertain. The CDR3 has 13 residues. Per the germline V gene, CDR1 is SGHTS and CDR2 is YDEGEE. V shed 1 base and J shed 1 base, with 5 bases lying between them. This chain's CDR3 is CASSLRGNTEAFF. In DNA, the CDR3 is TGTGCCAGCAGCTTGCGGGGGAACACTGAAGCTTTCTTT.

The V call is TRBV7-2, the J call TRBJ1-4; D is possibly TRBD1 (5 bases). Germline CDR1 SGHTA, CDR2 FQGNSA. The length of the CDR3 is 13 residues. Deletions cut 7 bases from V and 10 bases from J, with 16 bases between. The CDR3 coding sequence is TGTGCCAGCACCCCTCCAGCCCAGGGAAAACTGTTTTTT. Translation gives CASTPPAQGKLFF.

This clone appeared once. The CDR3 region has the DNA TGCGCCAGCAGCCGGGGGGGGGCTAGCTCCTACAATGAGCAGTTCTTC. Its protein is CASSRGGASSYNEQFF. This rearrangement joins TRBV5-1 to TRBJ2-1; 8 nucleotides align to TRBD2. The CDR3 sequence is 16 residues long. From germline, CDR1 is SGHRS and CDR2 YFSETQ. The junction had 6 bases not matched to a gene; V was cut back by 4 bases and J by 0 bases.

The chain recombines TRBV7-2 with TRBJ2-7; 7 nucleotides agree with TRBD1. The germline V gene encodes CDR1 SGHTA and CDR2 FQGNSA. The CDR3 runs to 14 residues. J lost 2 bases, V lost 5 bases, and 6 bases had no gene match. The CDR3 region is CASSVTGVPYEQYF. The CDR3 coding sequence is TGTGCCAGCAGCGTAACAGGGGTACCCTACGAGCAGTACTTC.

The V call is TRBV4-1, the J call TRBJ2-1; D is perhaps TRBD1 (5 bases). The CDR3 consists of 17 residues. Trimming cost V 1 base and J 3 bases, with 16 bases left between them. The germline V gene has CDR1 MGHRA and CDR2 YSYEKL. The CDR3 DNA reads TGCGCCAGCAGCCAAGCCGGAAACAGGATACTCTACAATGAGCAGTTCTTC. It encodes CASSQAGNRILYNEQFF.

The chain has TRBV19 and TRBJ1-2; maybe TRBD1 (5 bases). Germline V CDR1 and CDR2: LNHDA, SQIVND (reference sequence). Trimming left V 3 bases short and J 3 bases short, with 11 bases between. The CDR3 length is 14 residues. CDR3 DNA sequence: TGTGCCAGTAGTATTCAGGGCTTTGACTATGGCTACACCTTC. Translating it yields CASSIQGFDYGYTF.

This sequence joins TRBV11-3 and TRBJ1-1, with a weak D call TRBD1 (6 bases). CDR1 and CDR2 (germline): SGHNT, YENEEA. This CDR3 has 12 amino acids. Trimming removed 6 bases at V and 2 bases at J, with 7 bases between. CDR3 residues: CASRQGNTEAFF. CDR3 coding DNA: TGTGCCAGCAGACAGGGTAACACTGAAGCTTTCTTT.

The rearrangement links TRBV10-1 to TRBJ1-2; the D gene is possibly TRBD1 (6 bases). Deletions cut 10 bases from V and 8 bases from J, with 23 bases between. The CDR3 length is 14 residues. Germline lookup yields CDR1 WNHNN and CDR2 SYGVQD (reference sequence). The CDR3 DNA reads as TGCGCCATCAACCGAAGGACAGAGGGCCGGGGCTACACCTTC. It specifies CAINRRTEGRGYTF.

The chain links TRBV18 to TRBJ2-3, with 9 bases aligning to TRBD2. V shed 3 bases and J 1 base; nucleotides not matched to a gene: 5. The germline V gene has CDR1 KGHSH and CDR2 LQKENI. The CDR3 is made up of 16 amino acids. As DNA, the CDR3 is TGTGCCAGCTCACCCGTTGCGGGGGGGCGCACAGATACGCAGTATTTT. Protein: CASSPVAGGRTDTQYF.

In regard to this clone: The identical CDR3 is also encoded by other nucleotide sequences in the sample. The chain links TRBV19 to TRBJ1-2; perhaps TRBD1 as D (5 bases). Deletions cut 3 bases from V and 8 bases from J, with 10 bases between. CDR1 and CDR2 from the germline V gene are LNHDA and SQIVND (reference sequence). This CDR3 is built from 12 residues. The CDR3 is CASSIPGYGYTF. The CDR3 bases are TGTGCCAGTAGTATCCCAGGGTACGGCTACACCTTC.

CDR3 bases: TGCGCCAGCAGCTTGAAATTACAGGGCCAAGAGACCCAGTACTTC. Encoded protein: CASSLKLQGQETQYF. The chain combines TRBV5-1 with TRBJ2-5; D is perhaps TRBD1 (6 bases). Germline V gives CDR1 SGHRS, CDR2 YFSETQ. Trimming left V 1 base short and J 1 base short, with 11 bases between. CDR3 size: 15 residues.

The chain recombines TRBV28 with TRBJ1-2, with a tentative D call TRBD1 (6 bases). This CDR3 region has 13 residues. Trimming stripped 11 bases from V and 0 bases from J, with 13 bases between. Looked up from germline, CDR1 is MDHEN and CDR2 is SYDVKM. CDR3 coding DNA: TGTGCCTCACGGACAGTCGCTAACTATGGCTACACCTTC. Encoded protein: CASRTVANYGYTF.